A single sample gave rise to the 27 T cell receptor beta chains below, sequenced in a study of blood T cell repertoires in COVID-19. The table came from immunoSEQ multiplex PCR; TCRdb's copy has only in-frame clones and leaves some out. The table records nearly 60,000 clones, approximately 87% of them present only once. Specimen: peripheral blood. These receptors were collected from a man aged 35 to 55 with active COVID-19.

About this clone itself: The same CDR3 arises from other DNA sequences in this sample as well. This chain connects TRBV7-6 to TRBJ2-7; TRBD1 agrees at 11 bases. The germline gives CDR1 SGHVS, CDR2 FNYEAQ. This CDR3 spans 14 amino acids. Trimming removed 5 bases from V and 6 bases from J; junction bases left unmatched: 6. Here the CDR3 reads CASSPGQGGGEQYF. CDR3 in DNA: TGTGCCAGCAGCCCGGGACAGGGGGGCGGCGAGCAGTACTTC.

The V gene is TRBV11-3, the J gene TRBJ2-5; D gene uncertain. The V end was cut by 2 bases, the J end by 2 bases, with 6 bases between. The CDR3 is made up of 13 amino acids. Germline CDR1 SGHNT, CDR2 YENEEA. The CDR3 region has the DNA TGTGCCAGCAGCTTATCCGGGCAAGAGACCCAGTACTTC. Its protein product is CASSLSGQETQYF. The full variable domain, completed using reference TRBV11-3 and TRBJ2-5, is EAGVVQSPRYKIIEKKQPVAFWCNPISGHNTLYWYLQNLGQGPELLIRYENEEAVDDSQLPKDRFSAERLKGVDSTLKIQPAELGDSAVYLCASSLSGQETQYFGPGTRLLVL.

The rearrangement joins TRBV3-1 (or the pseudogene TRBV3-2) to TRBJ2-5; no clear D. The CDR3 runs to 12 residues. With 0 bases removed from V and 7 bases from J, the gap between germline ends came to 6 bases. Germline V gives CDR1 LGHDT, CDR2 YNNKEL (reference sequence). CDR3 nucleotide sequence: TGTGCCAGCAGCCAAGATTTGGCGACCCAGTACTTC. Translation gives CASSQDLATQYF.

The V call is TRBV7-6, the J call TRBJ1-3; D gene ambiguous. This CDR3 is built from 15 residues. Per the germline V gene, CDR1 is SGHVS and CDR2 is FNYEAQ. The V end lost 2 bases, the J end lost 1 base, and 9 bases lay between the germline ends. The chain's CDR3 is CASSLNAGSGNTIYF. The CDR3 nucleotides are TGTGCCAGCAGCTTAAACGCGGGGTCTGGAAACACCATATATTTT.

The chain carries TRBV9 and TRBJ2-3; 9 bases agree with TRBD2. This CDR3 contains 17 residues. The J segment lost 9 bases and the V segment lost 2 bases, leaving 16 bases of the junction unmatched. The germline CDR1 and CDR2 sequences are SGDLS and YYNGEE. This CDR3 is CASSVAAGGSLGQTQYF. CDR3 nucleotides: TGTGCCAGCAGCGTGGCGGCGGGAGGGTCCCTCGGGCAGACGCAGTATTTT. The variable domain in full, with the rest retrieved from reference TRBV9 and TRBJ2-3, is DSGVTQTPKHLITATGQRVTLRCSPRSGDLSVYWYQQSLDQGLQFLIQYYNGEERAKGNILERFSAQQFPDLHSELNLSSLELGDSALYFCASSVAAGGSLGQTQYFGPGTRLTVL.

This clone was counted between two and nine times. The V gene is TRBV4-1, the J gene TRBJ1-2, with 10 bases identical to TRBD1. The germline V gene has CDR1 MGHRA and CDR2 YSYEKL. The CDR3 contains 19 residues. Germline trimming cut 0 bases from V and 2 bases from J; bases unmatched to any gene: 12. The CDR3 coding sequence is TGCGCCAGCAGCCAAGATGGCCTATCCCCGGGACAGGGGAACTATGGCTACACCTTC. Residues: CASSQDGLSPGQGNYGYTF.

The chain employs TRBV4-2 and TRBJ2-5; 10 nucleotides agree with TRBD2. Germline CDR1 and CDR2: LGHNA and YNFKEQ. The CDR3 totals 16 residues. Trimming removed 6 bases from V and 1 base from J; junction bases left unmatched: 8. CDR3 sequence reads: CASSLFSGRTQETQYF. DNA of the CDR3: TGTGCCAGCAGTCTCTTTAGCGGGAGGACCCAAGAGACCCAGTACTTC.

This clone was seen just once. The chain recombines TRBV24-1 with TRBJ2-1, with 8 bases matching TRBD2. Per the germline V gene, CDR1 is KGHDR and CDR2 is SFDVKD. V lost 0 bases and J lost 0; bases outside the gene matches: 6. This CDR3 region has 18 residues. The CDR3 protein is CATSDLRSGSVSYNEQFF. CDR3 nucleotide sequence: TGTGCCACCAGTGATTTGAGGAGCGGGAGTGTCTCCTACAATGAGCAGTTCTTC.

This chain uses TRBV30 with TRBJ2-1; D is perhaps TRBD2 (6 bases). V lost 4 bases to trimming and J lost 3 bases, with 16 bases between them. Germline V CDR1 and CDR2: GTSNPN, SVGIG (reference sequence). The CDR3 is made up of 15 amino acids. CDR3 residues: CAWTGGQDLYNEQFF. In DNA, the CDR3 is TGTGCCTGGACTGGAGGGCAGGACCTCTACAATGAGCAGTTCTTC.

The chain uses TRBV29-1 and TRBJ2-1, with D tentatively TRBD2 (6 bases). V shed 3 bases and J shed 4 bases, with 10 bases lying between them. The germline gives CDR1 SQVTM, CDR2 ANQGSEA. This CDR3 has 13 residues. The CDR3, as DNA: TGCAGCGTTGAGCCGGGAGAGTACAATGAGCAGTTCTTC. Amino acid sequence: CSVEPGEYNEQFF.

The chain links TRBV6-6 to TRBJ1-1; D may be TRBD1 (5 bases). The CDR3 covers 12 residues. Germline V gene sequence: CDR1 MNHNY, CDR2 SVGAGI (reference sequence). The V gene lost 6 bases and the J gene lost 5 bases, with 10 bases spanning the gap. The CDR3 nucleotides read TGTGCCAGCAGGGGGGGAGCAACTGAAGCTTTCTTT. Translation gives CASRGGATEAFF.

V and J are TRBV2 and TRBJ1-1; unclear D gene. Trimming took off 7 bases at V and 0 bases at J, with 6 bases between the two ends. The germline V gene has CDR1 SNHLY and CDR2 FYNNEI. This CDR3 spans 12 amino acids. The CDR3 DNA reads TGTGCCAGCATGACATTGAACACTGAAGCTTTCTTT. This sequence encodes CASMTLNTEAFF.

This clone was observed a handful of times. CDR3 in DNA: TGTGCCAGCAGCTGGACAGGGAGCAATCAGCCCCAGCATTTT. Encoded protein: CASSWTGSNQPQHF. The chain has TRBV7-9 and TRBJ1-5, with TRBD1 matching over 8 bases. V gave up 4 bases and J gave up 1 base; unmatched junction bases: 0. This CDR3 spans 14 amino acids. The germline V gene encodes CDR1 SEHNR and CDR2 FQNEAQ (reference sequence).

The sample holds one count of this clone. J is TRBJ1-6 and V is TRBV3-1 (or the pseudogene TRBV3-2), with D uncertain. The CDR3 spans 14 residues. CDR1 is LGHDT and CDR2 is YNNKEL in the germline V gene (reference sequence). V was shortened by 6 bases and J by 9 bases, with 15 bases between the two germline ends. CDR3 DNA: TGTGCCAGCAGGAAGGAGGGTAGAACTTCACCCCTCCACTTT. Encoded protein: CASRKEGRTSPLHF.

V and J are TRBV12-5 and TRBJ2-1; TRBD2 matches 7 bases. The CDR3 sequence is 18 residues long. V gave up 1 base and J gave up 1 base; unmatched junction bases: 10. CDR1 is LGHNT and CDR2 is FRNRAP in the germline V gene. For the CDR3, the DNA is TGTGCTAGTGGTTTGGCAGCTGGGAGGGGCGGATCCTACAATGAGCAGTTCTTC. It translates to CASGLAAGRGGSYNEQFF.

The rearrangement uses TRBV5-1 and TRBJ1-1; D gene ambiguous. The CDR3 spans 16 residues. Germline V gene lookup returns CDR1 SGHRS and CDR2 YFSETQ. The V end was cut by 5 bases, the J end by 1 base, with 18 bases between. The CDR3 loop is CASRHDRGLRNTEAFF. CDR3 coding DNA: TGCGCCAGCAGACATGATCGAGGACTCCGGAACACTGAAGCTTTCTTT. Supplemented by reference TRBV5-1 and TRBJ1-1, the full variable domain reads KAGVTQTPRYLIKTRGQQVTLSCSPISGHRSVSWYQQTPGQGLQFLFEYFSETQRNKGNFPGRFSGRQFSNSRSEMNVSTLELGDSALYLCASRHDRGLRNTEAFFGQGTRLTVV.

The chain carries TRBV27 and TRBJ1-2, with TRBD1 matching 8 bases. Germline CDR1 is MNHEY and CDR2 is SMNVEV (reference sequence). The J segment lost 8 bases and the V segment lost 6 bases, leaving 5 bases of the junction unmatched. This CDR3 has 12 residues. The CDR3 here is CASRTGVGGYTF. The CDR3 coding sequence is TGTGCCAGCAGGACAGGGGTTGGCGGCTACACCTTC.

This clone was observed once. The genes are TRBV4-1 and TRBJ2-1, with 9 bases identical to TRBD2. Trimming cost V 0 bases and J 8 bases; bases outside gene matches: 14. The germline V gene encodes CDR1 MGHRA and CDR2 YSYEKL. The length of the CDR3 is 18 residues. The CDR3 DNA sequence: TGCGCCAGCAGCCAAGAGAGTGGACTAGCGATTATTTTGGATGAGCAGTTCTTC. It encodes CASSQESGLAIILDEQFF.

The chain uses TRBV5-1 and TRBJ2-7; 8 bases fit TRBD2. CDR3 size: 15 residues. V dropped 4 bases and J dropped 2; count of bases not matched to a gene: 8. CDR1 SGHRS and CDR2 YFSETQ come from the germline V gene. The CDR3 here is CASSDGRAGPYEQYF. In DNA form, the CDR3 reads TGCGCCAGCAGCGACGGGAGGGCAGGCCCCTACGAGCAGTACTTC.

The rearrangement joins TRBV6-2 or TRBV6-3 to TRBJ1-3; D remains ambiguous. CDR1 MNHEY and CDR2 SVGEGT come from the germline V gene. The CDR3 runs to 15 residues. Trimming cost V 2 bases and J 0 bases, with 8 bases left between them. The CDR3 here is CASSYNPGSGNTIYF. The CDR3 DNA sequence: TGTGCCAGCAGTTACAACCCCGGCTCTGGAAACACCATATATTTT.

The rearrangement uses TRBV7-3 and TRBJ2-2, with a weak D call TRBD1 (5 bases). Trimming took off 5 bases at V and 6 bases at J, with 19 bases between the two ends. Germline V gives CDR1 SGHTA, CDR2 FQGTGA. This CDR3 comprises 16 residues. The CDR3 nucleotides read TGTGCCAGCAGCGCCCAGGGAAGGGATGGGGCCGGGGAGCTGTTTTTT. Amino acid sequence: CASSAQGRDGAGELFF.

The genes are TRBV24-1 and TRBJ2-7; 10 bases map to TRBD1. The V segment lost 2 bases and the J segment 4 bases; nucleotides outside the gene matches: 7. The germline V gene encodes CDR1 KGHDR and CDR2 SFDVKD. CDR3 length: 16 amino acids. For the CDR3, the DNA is TGTGCCACCAGTGATTCGCTTCGGGACAGGGGATACGAGCAGTACTTC. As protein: CATSDSLRDRGYEQYF.

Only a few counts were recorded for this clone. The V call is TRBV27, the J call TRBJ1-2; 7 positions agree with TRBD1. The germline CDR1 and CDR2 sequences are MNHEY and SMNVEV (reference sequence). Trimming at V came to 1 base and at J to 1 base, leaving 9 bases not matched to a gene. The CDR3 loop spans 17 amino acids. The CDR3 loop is CASSLFPGTDFNYGYTF. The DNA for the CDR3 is TGTGCCAGCAGTTTATTCCCCGGGACAGATTTTAACTATGGCTACACCTTC.

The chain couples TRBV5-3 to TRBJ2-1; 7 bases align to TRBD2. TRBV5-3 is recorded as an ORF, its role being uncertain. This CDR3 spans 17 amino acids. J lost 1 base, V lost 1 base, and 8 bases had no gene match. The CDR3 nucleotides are TGTGCCAGAAGCTTGCCATCCGGGAGGCCGTCCTACAATGAGCAGTTCTTC. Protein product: CARSLPSGRPSYNEQFF.

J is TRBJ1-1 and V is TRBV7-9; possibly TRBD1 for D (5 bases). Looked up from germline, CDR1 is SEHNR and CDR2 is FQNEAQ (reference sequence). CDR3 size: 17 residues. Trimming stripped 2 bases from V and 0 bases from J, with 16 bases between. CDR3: CASSLPNSDKLNTEAFF. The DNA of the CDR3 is TGTGCCAGCAGCTTACCGAACTCGGACAAACTGAACACTGAAGCTTTCTTT.

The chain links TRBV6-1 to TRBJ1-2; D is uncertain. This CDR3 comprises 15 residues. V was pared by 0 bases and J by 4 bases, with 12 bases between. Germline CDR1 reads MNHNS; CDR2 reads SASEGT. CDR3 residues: CASSEATLISYGYTF. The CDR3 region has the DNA TGTGCCAGCAGTGAAGCCACGCTGATCAGCTATGGCTACACCTTC.

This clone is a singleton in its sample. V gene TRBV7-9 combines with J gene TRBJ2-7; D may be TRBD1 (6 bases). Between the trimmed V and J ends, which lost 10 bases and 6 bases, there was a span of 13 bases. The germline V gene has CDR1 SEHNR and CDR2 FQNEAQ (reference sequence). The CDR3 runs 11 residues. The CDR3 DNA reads TGTGCCACCGTGGAAGGGGGCGAGCAGTACTTC. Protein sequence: CATVEGGEQYF. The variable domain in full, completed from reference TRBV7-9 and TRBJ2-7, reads DTGVSQNPRHKITKRGQNVTFRCDPISEHNRLYWYRQTLGQGPEFLTYFQNEAQLEKSRLLSDRFSAERPKGSFSTLEIQRTEQGDSAMYLCATVEGGEQYFGPGTRLTVT.